This T cell receptor beta chain came from a study of OX40 agonist ivuxolimab in advanced cancers. TCRdb keeps only in-frame clones here, not all; method: immunoSEQ multiplex PCR. The table lists about 55,000 clones, around nine tenths of them singletons. Looked up from germline, CDR1 is SGHVS and CDR2 is FNYEAQ. The CDR3 has 14 amino acids. Trimming took 4 bases from V and 1 from J, leaving 10 bases between them. This sequence was found in an adult with an advanced solid tumor such as melanoma, head and neck, liver or kidney cancer. Sample: CD4+ or CD8+ T cells sorted from blood, taken in a trial of the OX40 agonist ivuxolimab. The chain combines TRBV7-6 with TRBJ2-5, with D possibly TRBD2 on 5 matching bases. For the CDR3, the DNA is TGTGCCAGCAGCTCAGGACTGTTCCAAGAGACCCAGTACTTC. Its protein is CASSSGLFQETQYF.